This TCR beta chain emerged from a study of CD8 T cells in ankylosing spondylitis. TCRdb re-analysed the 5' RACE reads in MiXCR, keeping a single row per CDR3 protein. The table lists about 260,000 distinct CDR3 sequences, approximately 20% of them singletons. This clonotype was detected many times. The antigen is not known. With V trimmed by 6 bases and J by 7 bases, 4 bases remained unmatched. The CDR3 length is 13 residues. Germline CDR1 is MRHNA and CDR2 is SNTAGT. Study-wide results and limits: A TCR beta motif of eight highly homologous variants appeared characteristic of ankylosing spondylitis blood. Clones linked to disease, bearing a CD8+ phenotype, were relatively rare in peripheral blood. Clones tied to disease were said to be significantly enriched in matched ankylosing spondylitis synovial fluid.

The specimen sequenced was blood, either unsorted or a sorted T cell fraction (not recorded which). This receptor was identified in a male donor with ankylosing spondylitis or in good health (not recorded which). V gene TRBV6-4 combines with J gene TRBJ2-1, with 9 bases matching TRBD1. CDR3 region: CASRQGARNEQFF. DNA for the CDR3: TGTGCCAGCAGACAGGGGGCGCGAAATGAGCAGTTCTTC.